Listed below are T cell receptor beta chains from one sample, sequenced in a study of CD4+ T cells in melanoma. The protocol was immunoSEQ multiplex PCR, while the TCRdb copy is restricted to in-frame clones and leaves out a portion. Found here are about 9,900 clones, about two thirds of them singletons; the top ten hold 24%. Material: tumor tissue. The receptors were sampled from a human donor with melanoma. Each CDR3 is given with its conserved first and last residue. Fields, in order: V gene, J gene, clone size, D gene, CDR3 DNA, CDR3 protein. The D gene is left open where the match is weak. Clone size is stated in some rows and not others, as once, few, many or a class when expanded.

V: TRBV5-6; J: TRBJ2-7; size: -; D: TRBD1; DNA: TGTGCCAGCAGCAGGGGACAGGAGCCCTACGAGCAGTACTTC; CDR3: CASSRGQEPYEQYF
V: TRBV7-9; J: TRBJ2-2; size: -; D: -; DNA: TGTGCCAGCAGCTTAGTGAACGGGGAGCTGTTTTTT; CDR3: CASSLVNGELFF
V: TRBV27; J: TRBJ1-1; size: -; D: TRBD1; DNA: TGTGCCAGCAGCCTACAGGGGGCTGGCACTGAAGCTTTCTTT; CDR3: CASSLQGAGTEAFF
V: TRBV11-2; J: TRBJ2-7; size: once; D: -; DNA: TGTGCCAGCAGCCTCAGTTTCCCCTACGAGCAGTACTTC; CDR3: CASSLSFPYEQYF
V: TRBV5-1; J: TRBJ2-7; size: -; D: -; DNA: TGCGCCAGCAGCTCGTCCGGGTTGAGCGAGCAGTACTTC; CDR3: CASSSSGLSEQYF
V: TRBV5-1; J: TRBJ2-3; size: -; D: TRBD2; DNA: TGCGCCAGCAGCTTGGCCCAGACTAGCGGGGATGTAGATACGCAGTATTTT; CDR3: CASSLAQTSGDVDTQYF
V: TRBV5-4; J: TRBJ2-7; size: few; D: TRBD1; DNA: TGTGCCAGCAGTCAGGGCGGGACAGGGGGCGACGAGCAGTACTTC; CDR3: CASSQGGTGGDEQYF
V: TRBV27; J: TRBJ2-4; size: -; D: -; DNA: TGTGCCAGCAGCGCGGACTTCGGGGCGGCGAACATTCAGTACTTC; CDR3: CASSADFGAANIQYF
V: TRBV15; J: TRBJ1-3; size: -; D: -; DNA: TGTGCCACCAGCAGAGATATCTCTGGAAACACCATATATTTT; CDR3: CATSRDISGNTIYF
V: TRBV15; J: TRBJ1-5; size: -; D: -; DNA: TGTGCCACCAGCGCATCCGGGACATTTGGCCAGCCCCAGCATTTT; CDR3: CATSASGTFGQPQHF
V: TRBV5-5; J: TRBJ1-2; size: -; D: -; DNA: TGTGCCAGCAGCCAAATTGGTGGACCGCACTATGGCTACACCTTC; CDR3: CASSQIGGPHYGYTF
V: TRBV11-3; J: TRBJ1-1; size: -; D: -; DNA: TGTGCCAGCAGCTTAGGAGAGTGGACTGAAGCTTTCTTT; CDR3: CASSLGEWTEAFF
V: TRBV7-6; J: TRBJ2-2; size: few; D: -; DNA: TGTGCCAGCAGCGCAATCCCCGCGTTTGGGGACACCGGGGAGCTGTTTTTT; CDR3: CASSAIPAFGDTGELFF
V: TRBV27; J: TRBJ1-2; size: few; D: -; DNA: TGTGCCAGCAGACCGGCCGGAGTCTATGGCTACACCTTC; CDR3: CASRPAGVYGYTF
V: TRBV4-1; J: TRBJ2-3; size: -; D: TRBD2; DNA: TGCGCCAGCAGCCCGGGACTAGCGGGGGTTTCCACAGATACGCAGTATTTT; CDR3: CASSPGLAGVSTDTQYF
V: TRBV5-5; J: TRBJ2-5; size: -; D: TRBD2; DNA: TGTGCCAGCAGCTCGACGCTTGGGGGGGAAGGAGAGACCCAGTACTTC; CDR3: CASSSTLGGEGETQYF
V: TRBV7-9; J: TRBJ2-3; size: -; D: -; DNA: TGTGCCAGCAGCTTAAGCGCCTCCGCAGATACGCAGTATTTT; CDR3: CASSLSASADTQYF
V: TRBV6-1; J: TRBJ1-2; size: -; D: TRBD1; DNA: TGTGCCAGCAGTGCAGGGGGCCCTAACTATGGCTACACCTTC; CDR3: CASSAGGPNYGYTF
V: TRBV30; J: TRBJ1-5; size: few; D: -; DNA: TGTGCCTGGGCCCAAAGGGGAAATCAGCCCCAGCATTTT; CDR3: CAWAQRGNQPQHF
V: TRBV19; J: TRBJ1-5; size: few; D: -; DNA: TGTGCCAGTAGTGTGCTTTCCGGGAGCAATCAGCCCCAGCATTTT; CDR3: CASSVLSGSNQPQHF
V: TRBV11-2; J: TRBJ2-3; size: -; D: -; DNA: TGTGCCAGCAGCTTAGACCGGTTTGGGGGGGCTACAGATACGCAGTATTTT; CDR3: CASSLDRFGGATDTQYF
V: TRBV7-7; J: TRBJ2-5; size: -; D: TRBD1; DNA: TGTGCTAGCAGCCCGGGCAGGACAGGGGGAGAGACCCAGTACTTC; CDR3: CASSPGRTGGETQYF
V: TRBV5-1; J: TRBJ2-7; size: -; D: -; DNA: TGCGCCAGCAGCTTACAGACAGGAAGTACCTACGAGCAGTACTTC; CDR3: CASSLQTGSTYEQYF
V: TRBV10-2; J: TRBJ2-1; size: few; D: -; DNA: TGCGCCAGCGGACGGGCGACGGGTGAGCAGTTCTTC; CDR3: CASGRATGEQFF
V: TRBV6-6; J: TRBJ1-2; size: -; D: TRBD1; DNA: TGTGCCAGCAGTTTCGGACAGGGTCGAGGCTATGGCTACACCTTC; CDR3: CASSFGQGRGYGYTF
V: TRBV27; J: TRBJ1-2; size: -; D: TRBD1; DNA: TGTGCCAGCAGTTTGACAGGGGCCTATGGCTACACCTTC; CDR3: CASSLTGAYGYTF
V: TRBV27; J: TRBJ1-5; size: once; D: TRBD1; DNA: TGTGCCAGCAGTCCCACCCGACAGGGAATAAATCAGCCCCAGCATTTT; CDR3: CASSPTRQGINQPQHF
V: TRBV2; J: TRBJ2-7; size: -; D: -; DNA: TGTGCCAGCAGCCAAGACTCCGTTCCCTACGAGCAGTACTTC; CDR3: CASSQDSVPYEQYF
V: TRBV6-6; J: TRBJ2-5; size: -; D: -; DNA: TGTGCCAGCAGTTACTCCGGGGGTGCGGAGACCCAGTACTTC; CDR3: CASSYSGGAETQYF
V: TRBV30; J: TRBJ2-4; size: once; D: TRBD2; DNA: TGTGCCTGGAGTGCAGCGGGGGGAGGCATTCAGTACTTC; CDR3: CAWSAAGGGIQYF
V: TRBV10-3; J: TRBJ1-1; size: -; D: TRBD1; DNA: TGTGCCATCAGTGAGGACAGGGGTTCCACTGAAGCTTTCTTT; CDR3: CAISEDRGSTEAFF
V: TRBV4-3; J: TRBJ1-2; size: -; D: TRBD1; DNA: TGCGCCAGCAGCCAAGGGACAGGGATCCTCAACTATGGCTACACCTTC; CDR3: CASSQGTGILNYGYTF
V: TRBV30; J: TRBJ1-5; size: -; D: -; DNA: TGTGCCTGGAGTGTAGCAGGGAGTCAGCCCCAGCATTTT; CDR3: CAWSVAGSQPQHF
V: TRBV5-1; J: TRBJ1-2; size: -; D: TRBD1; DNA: TGCGCCAGCAGCGCTCTCCTCCCAGGGGGATATGGCTACACCTTC; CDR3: CASSALLPGGYGYTF
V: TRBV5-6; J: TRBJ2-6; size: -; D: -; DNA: TGTGCCAGCAGCTGGGGGTGGGGCGCTAGCTCTGGGGCCAACGTCCTGACTTTC; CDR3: CASSWGWGASSGANVLTF
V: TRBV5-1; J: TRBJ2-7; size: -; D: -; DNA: TGCGCCAGCAGCTTGCAGGGGCCCCCCTACGAGCAGTACTTC; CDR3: CASSLQGPPYEQYF
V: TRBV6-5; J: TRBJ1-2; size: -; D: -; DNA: TGTGCCAGCAGTTACACGGGGCGCGAAGACGGCTACACCTTC; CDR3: CASSYTGREDGYTF
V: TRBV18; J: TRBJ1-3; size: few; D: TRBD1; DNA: TGTGCCAGCTCTTCTCTGGACAGGGCCCTAAAAAGAGCAAGCTCTGGAAACACCATATATTTT; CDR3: CASSSLDRALKRASSGNTIYF
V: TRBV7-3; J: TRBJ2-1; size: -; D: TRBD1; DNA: TGTGCCAGCAGCTTACTGGGACAGGGCTACAATGAGCAGTTCTTC; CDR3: CASSLLGQGYNEQFF
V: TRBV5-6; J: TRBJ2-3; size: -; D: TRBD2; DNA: TGTGCCAGCAGCTCTCCGGGACTAGGCACAGATACGCAGTATTTT; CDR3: CASSSPGLGTDTQYF
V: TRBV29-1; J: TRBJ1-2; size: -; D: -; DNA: TGCAGCGTCAGGGACCGCTATGGCTACACCTTC; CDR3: CSVRDRYGYTF